The present T cell receptor beta chain was sequenced within a study of blood T cells in healthy people across ages. Notes on the study in general: Samples with more naive T cells showed higher observed beta diversity. When set beside aged donors, long-lived donors presented more naive CD4+ cells and higher diversity.

This clonotype was seen only a few times. Antigen unknown. The length of the CDR3 is 16 residues. Germline CDR1 reads MDHEN; CDR2 reads SYDVKM. V lost 2 bases to trimming and J lost 2 bases; unmatched junction nucleotides: 6. The second PCR ran roughly 6 to 11 cycles with a sample-barcoded 5' primer and J-beta primers. A template-switch adaptor with 12 random nucleotides tagged each cDNA molecule. TCRdb reprocessed the 5' RACE reads with MiXCR, giving one entry per CDR3 protein. The sample lists roughly 1.7 million distinct CDR3 sequences; about 35% were seen once. Peripheral blood samples of roughly 9.8 milliliters were drawn from each donor.

This TCR was sampled from a woman younger than 45 in good health. The sequencing input was blood. This chain joins TRBV28 and TRBJ2-7, with 10 bases fitting TRBD2. As DNA, the CDR3 is TGTGCCAGCAGTTTAGTAGCGGGGGGTCGTACCTACGAGCAGTACTTC. Translating it yields CASSLVAGGRTYEQYF.